This T cell receptor beta chain was identified during a study of shared clonotypes between healthy human individuals. Overall study context: CD4 naive and CD4 memory each took three plates per donor, while CD8 naive took two and CD8 memory one. Findings and caveats of the study: Exclusively blood specimens were collected; tissue repertoires likely differ. A generally larger estimated richness was seen in naive subsets than in memory subsets. It was expected that sequencing depth would affect clonotype sharing among donors.

After removal of 1 base from V and 3 bases from J, the junction contained 11 bases not matched to a gene. Germline V CDR1 and CDR2: SGDLS, YYNGEE. The CDR3 covers 17 residues. Profiled with immunoSEQ multiplex PCR; TCRdb holds only in-frame clones, not every one. This sample has a few million clones; 93% occur once, and the top ten carry 0.3% to 0.4%. On this clone itself: Antigen unknown.

The sequencing input was naive CD4+ T cells from PBMCs. Subset indicated: CD45RA+ positively selected. The sequence derives from a man between 18 and 29 years old in good health. Some clones in this sample may be carry-over from other donors' samples. V gene TRBV9 combines with J gene TRBJ2-3; 7 bases align to TRBD2. The CDR3 loop is CASSVTPPGGWTDTQYF. Here the CDR3 DNA reads TGTGCCAGCAGCGTAACCCCCCCGGGAGGTTGGACAGATACGCAGTATTTT.